Given below is one T cell receptor (beta chain) in context. The antigen is not known. A much bigger clone sits one base away, suggesting this may be a read error. The data belong to a study of T cells in Graves' hyperthyroidism and ophthalmopathy. Study information: Blood was drawn when the patient was first diagnosed and still untreated. Findings of the study overall: Patients with ophthalmopathy were separated from those with stable hyperthyroidism by a 13 V-J model.

This CDR3 is built from 14 residues. Germline CDR1 DFQATT, CDR2 SNEGSKA (reference sequence). The TCR beta CDR3 regions underwent amplification using RNA transcripts as the source. The TCR CDR3 was amplified in a first-round RT-PCR using the HTBI primer set. TCRdb ran MiXCR on the multiplex PCR reads and lists one entry per CDR3 protein. Of about 500,000 distinct CDR3 sequences listed, around 15% are singletons. No progression to ophthalmopathy during 18 months of follow-up defined stable disease. Patients aged 18 to 65 had newly diagnosed hyperthyroidism that had lasted under 2 months. Sample: blood. The receptor comes from a young woman with Graves' hyperthyroidism. This chain uses TRBV20-1 with TRBJ2-1; tentative D call: TRBD1 (6 bases). The better agreement between TRBJ2-7 and the DNA end casts doubt on the J call. The CDR3 reads CSARPLDSYNEQYF. The DNA of the CDR3 is TGCAGTGCTAGACCATTGGACAGCTACAATGAGCAGTACTTC.